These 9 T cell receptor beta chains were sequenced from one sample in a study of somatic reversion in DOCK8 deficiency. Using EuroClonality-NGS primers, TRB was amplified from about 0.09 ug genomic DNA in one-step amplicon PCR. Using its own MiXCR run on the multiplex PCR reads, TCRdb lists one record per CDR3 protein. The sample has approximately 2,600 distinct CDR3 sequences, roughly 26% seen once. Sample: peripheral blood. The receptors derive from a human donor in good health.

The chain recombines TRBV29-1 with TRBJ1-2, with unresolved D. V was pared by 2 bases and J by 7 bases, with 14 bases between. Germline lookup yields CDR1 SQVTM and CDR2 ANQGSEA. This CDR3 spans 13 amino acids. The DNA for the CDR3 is TGCAGCGTTGAATCCCGTAAGGTAACTGGCTACACCTTC. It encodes CSVESRKVTGYTF.

CDR3: CSASRLTSSWNEQFF. CDR3 in DNA: TGCAGTGCTAGTCGCTTGACTAGTAGTTGGAATGAGCAGTTCTTC. The chain has TRBV20-1 and TRBJ2-1; D is possibly TRBD2 (6 bases). V lost 3 bases and J lost 7, with 19 bases in between. Per the germline V gene, CDR1 is DFQATT and CDR2 is SNEGSKA (reference sequence). The CDR3 has 15 residues.

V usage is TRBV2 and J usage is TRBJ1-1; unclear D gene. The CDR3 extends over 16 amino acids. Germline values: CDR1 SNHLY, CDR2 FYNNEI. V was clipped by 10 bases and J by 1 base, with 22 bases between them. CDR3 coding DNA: TGTGCCATCCTATGGAGGGAACCAGGTGGGAACACTGAAGCTTTCTTT. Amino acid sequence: CAILWREPGGNTEAFF.

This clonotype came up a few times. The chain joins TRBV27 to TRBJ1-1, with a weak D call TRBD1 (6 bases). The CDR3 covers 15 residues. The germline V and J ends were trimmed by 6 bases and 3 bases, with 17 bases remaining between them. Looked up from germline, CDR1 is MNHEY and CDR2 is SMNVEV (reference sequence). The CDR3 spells CASRTSGQIYTEAFF. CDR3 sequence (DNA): TGTGCCAGCAGAACTTCAGGACAGATTTACACTGAAGCTTTCTTT.

The CDR3 reads CASSLGTSGEGYTF. In nucleotides, the CDR3 is TGTGCCAGCAGTTTAGGGACCTCTGGGGAAGGCTACACCTTC. The rearrangement uses TRBV27 and TRBJ1-2; a possible D gene is TRBD1 (5 bases). Trimming left V 2 bases short and J 8 bases short, with 15 bases between. CDR1 is MNHEY and CDR2 is SMNVEV in the germline V gene (reference sequence). This CDR3 has 14 residues.

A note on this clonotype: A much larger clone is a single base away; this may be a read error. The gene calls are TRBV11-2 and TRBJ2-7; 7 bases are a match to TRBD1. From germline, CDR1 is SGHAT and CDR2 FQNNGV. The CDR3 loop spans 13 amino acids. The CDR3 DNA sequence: TGTGCCAGCAGCTCGAACAGGGGTTACGAGCAGCACTTC. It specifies CASSSNRGYEQHF.

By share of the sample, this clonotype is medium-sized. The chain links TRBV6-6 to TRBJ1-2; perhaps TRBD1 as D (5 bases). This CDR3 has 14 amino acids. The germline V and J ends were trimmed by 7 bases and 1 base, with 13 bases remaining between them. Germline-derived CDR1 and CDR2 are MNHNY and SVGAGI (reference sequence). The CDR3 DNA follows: TGTGCCAGCACCTTACGGGGGGGTAACTATGGCTACACCTTC. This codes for CASTLRGGNYGYTF.

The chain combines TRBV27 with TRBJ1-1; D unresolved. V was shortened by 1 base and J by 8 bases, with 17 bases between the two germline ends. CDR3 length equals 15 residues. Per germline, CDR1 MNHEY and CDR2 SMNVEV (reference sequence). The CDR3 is CASSLWLGRREEAFF. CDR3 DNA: TGTGCCAGCAGTTTATGGCTGGGCCGTAGGGAGGAAGCTTTCTTT.

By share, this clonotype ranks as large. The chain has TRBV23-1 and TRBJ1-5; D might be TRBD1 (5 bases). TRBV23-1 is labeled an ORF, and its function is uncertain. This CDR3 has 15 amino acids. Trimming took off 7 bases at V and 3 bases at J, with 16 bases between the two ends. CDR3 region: CASTRPRDLNQPQHF. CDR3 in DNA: TGCGCCAGCACCCGACCCAGGGACCTCAATCAGCCCCAGCATTTT.